This T cell receptor (beta chain) was identified in a study of blood T cell repertoires in COVID-19. In the study overall: Sources were T cells, B-cell-depleted T cells, or PBMCs; the material itself was cDNA or gDNA.

Clones were sequenced by immunoSEQ multiplex PCR, and TCRdb holds only the in-frame ones, with some missing. Among some 270,000 clones listed, 84% were seen once. The CDR3 runs to 15 residues. The V gene's germline CDR1 is SGHNT and CDR2 YYREEE (reference sequence). The trim removed 4 bases at V and 0 bases at J, leaving 4 bases unmatched. The material sequenced was peripheral blood. This receptor was identified in a woman aged 40 to 50 who had recovered from COVID-19. J is TRBJ1-3 and V is TRBV5-4; TRBD1 agrees at 7 bases. As DNA, the CDR3 is TGTGCCAGCAGCATCGACAGGGACTCTGGAAACACCATATATTTT. Its translation is CASSIDRDSGNTIYF. The variable domain in full, completed from reference TRBV5-4 and TRBJ1-3, reads ETGVTQSPTHLIKTRGQQVTLRCSSQSGHNTVSWYQQALGQGPQFIFQYYREEENGRGNFPPRFSGLQFPNYSSELNVNALELDDSALYLCASSIDRDSGNTIYFGEGSWLTVV.